One and the same sample provided the 26 T cell receptor beta chains below, sequenced in a study of blood T cell repertoires in COVID-19. Profiled with immunoSEQ multiplex PCR; TCRdb holds only in-frame clones, not every one. This sample yields about 68,000 clones, of which 86% are seen a single time; less than 9% belongs to the top ten. Sequenced: peripheral blood. The receptors were gathered from a young man with acute or convalescent COVID-19.

V is TRBV7-9 and J is TRBJ1-2, with unresolved D. The CDR3 length is 17 residues. V dropped 4 bases and J dropped 8 bases, with 26 bases sitting between them. Germline V gene data show CDR1 as SEHNR and CDR2 as FQNEAQ (reference sequence). This CDR3 reads CASSSLPSAGIVYGYTF. CDR3 in DNA: TGTGCCAGCAGCTCCTTACCCTCAGCGGGAATCGTATACGGCTACACCTTC.

This chain links TRBV5-1 with TRBJ2-7, with 10 positions matching TRBD1. The CDR3 sequence is 15 residues long. Germline loops: CDR1 SGHRS, CDR2 YFSETQ. Trimming removed 2 bases from V and 1 base from J; junction bases left unmatched: 3. The CDR3 is CASSFRDRGSYEQYF. CDR3 bases: TGCGCCAGCAGCTTTCGGGACAGGGGTTCCTACGAGCAGTACTTC.

The J gene is TRBJ2-1, the V gene TRBV3-1 (or the pseudogene TRBV3-2); 7 nucleotides align to TRBD1. Germline V CDR1 and CDR2: LGHDT, YNNKEL (reference sequence). With 6 bases clipped from V and 1 base from J, the junction kept 3 bases outside the gene matches. CDR3 length equals 14 residues. This CDR3 is CASRRGLSYNEQFF. DNA of the CDR3: TGTGCCAGCAGAAGGGGGCTGTCCTACAATGAGCAGTTCTTC.

This clone was observed a few times. V is TRBV29-1 and J is TRBJ2-2; D may be TRBD1 (7 bases). The V gene's germline CDR1 is SQVTM and CDR2 ANQGSEA. Trimming stripped 2 bases from V and 7 bases from J, with 20 bases between. This CDR3 is 16 amino acids long. The CDR3 nucleotides read TGCAGCGTTGAACGTGACTTGGCAGGGGGGATCGGGGAGCTGTTTTTT. It is translated as CSVERDLAGGIGELFF.

The genes are TRBV14 and TRBJ2-7; weak D call: TRBD2 (6 bases). The V gene lost 2 bases and the J gene lost 3 bases, with 14 bases spanning the gap. Germline values: CDR1 SGHDN, CDR2 FVKESK. The CDR3 is 15 residues long. CDR3 in DNA: TGTGCCAGCAGCCAATTGGGTAGCGGCTACTACGAGCAGTACTTC. Protein sequence: CASSQLGSGYYEQYF.

The genes are TRBV3-1 (or the pseudogene TRBV3-2) and TRBJ2-2, with D unclear. Germline V gene sequence: CDR1 LGHDT, CDR2 YNNKEL (reference sequence). Trimming left V 3 bases short and J 4 bases short, with 3 bases between. The CDR3 sequence is 12 residues long. In nucleotides, the CDR3 is TGTGCCAGCAGCCACGGCACCGGGGAGCTGTTTTTT. It specifies CASSHGTGELFF.

The rearrangement links TRBV9 to TRBJ2-3; TRBD2 is a possible D gene (6 bases). This CDR3 is built from 15 residues. V shed 3 bases and J shed 1 base, with 12 bases lying between them. CDR1 and CDR2 from the germline V gene are SGDLS and YYNGEE. The CDR3 region is CASSAYSGGTDTQYF. CDR3 bases: TGTGCCAGCAGCGCATATAGCGGAGGCACAGATACGCAGTATTTT. Looking up the rest from reference TRBV9 and TRBJ2-3 gives the full variable domain: DSGVTQTPKHLITATGQRVTLRCSPRSGDLSVYWYQQSLDQGLQFLIQYYNGEERAKGNILERFSAQQFPDLHSELNLSSLELGDSALYFCASSAYSGGTDTQYFGPGTRLTVL.

For this clone: The junction shows a germline mismatch at one end, possibly a read error. The V and J genes are TRBV6-1 and TRBJ2-7; TRBD2 matches 12 bases. Germline CDR1 and CDR2: MNHNS and SASEGT. The CDR3 is 17 amino acids. CDR3 nucleotides: TGTGCTAGCAGTGATGCGTGGTTAACTAGCGGGAGGCACGAGCAGTACTTC. It is translated as CASSDAWLTSGRHEQYF.

The chain combines TRBV6-2 or TRBV6-3 with TRBJ1-5; the D is unclear. The CDR3 is 14 amino acids. CDR1 MNHEY and CDR2 SVGEGT come from the germline V gene. The V gene lost 2 bases and the J gene lost 0 bases, with 5 bases spanning the gap. As DNA, the CDR3 is TGTGCCAGCAGTTACACCGGTAGCAATCAGCCCCAGCATTTT. Its translation is CASSYTGSNQPQHF.

The chain joins TRBV3-1 (or the pseudogene TRBV3-2) to TRBJ2-5, with TRBD2 as a possible D gene (6 bases). The germline V and J ends were trimmed by 3 bases and 7 bases, with 18 bases remaining between them. The CDR3 runs to 15 residues. Germline V gene data show CDR1 as LGHDT and CDR2 as YNNKEL (reference sequence). The CDR3 protein is CASSHRPERRGTQYF. Here the CDR3 DNA reads TGTGCCAGCAGCCATCGTCCGGAGCGGAGGGGGACCCAGTACTTC.

The rearrangement links TRBV4-1 to TRBJ2-7; TRBD2 is a possible D gene (5 bases). The ends were cut back, 0 bases at V and 0 bases at J, with 12 bases in the middle. This CDR3 region has 16 residues. The germline CDR1 and CDR2 sequences are MGHRA and YSYEKL. The CDR3 sequence is CASSQEVIGSSYEQYF. For the CDR3, the DNA is TGCGCCAGCAGCCAAGAAGTAATAGGGAGCTCCTACGAGCAGTACTTC.

The rearrangement uses TRBV5-8 and TRBJ1-1; TRBD1 is a possible D gene (5 bases). The CDR3 loop spans 16 amino acids. Trimming took off 2 bases at V and 8 bases at J, with 22 bases between the two ends. The germline V gene encodes CDR1 SGHTS and CDR2 YDEGEE. CDR3: CASSFERKAGQSEAFF. The CDR3 region has the DNA TGTGCCAGCAGCTTTGAACGAAAGGCCGGACAATCCGAAGCTTTCTTT.

This chain connects TRBV25-1 to TRBJ2-5; TRBD2 matches at 8 bases. Germline lookup yields CDR1 MGHDK and CDR2 SYGVNS. There are 15 residues in the CDR3. V was clipped by 5 bases and J by 5 bases; unmatched bases: 10. CDR3 nucleotides: TGTGCCAGCAGTTTAAGCGGGAGATGGGGGGAGACCCAGTACTTC. Amino acids: CASSLSGRWGETQYF.

The V call is TRBV6-5, the J call TRBJ1-1, with D perhaps matching TRBD1 (6 bases). Trimming took 0 bases from V and 5 from J, leaving 7 bases between them. The CDR3 length is 13 residues. Germline V gene sequence: CDR1 MNHEY, CDR2 SVGAGI. The CDR3: CASSYSRGTEAFF. The CDR3 DNA is TGTGCCAGCAGTTACTCGAGGGGGACTGAAGCTTTCTTT.

This chain links TRBV9 with TRBJ1-1; 8 positions agree with TRBD1. The V and J ends lost 0 bases and 1 base, in that order; junction bases with no gene match: 5. Germline V gives CDR1 SGDLS, CDR2 YYNGEE. The CDR3 runs to 16 residues. CDR3 residues: CASSVGDRRKNTEAFF. CDR3 nucleotide sequence: TGTGCCAGCAGCGTAGGGGACAGGAGAAAGAACACTGAAGCTTTCTTT.

The chain is built from TRBV11-3 and TRBJ2-1, with 7 bases fitting TRBD2. Trimming cost V 4 bases and J 8 bases; bases outside gene matches: 8. The CDR3 covers 14 residues. Germline assignment: CDR1 SGHNT and CDR2 YENEEA. The CDR3 region has the DNA TGTGCCAGCAGCTCCCGGGACTACCGAGATGAGCAGTTCTTC. Its protein is CASSSRDYRDEQFF.

This sequence joins TRBV9 and TRBJ2-3; 7 nucleotides agree with TRBD2. This CDR3 is 15 amino acids long. Germline V gene lookup returns CDR1 SGDLS and CDR2 YYNGEE. Trimming cost V 0 bases and J 1 base; bases outside gene matches: 2. The DNA for the CDR3 is TGTGCCAGCAGCGTAGGGGGGAGGGGCACAGATACGCAGTATTTT. This gives the protein CASSVGGRGTDTQYF. Using reference TRBV9 and TRBJ2-3 for the parts outside the CDR3, the full variable domain is DSGVTQTPKHLITATGQRVTLRCSPRSGDLSVYWYQQSLDQGLQFLIQYYNGEERAKGNILERFSAQQFPDLHSELNLSSLELGDSALYFCASSVGGRGTDTQYFGPGTRLTVL.

The V call is TRBV9, the J call TRBJ2-2, with 7 bases lining up with TRBD2. The CDR3 is made up of 15 amino acids. Germline CDR1 SGDLS, CDR2 YYNGEE. J lost 7 bases, V lost 0 bases, and 6 bases had no gene match. Here the CDR3 reads CASSVGGRFYGELFF. DNA of the CDR3: TGTGCCAGCAGCGTAGGCGGGAGATTCTACGGGGAGCTGTTTTTT.

The chain links TRBV5-5 to TRBJ2-3; 10 bases fit TRBD1. Germline CDR1 is SGHKS and CDR2 is YYEKEE (reference sequence). Trimming removed 5 bases from V and 5 bases from J; junction bases left unmatched: 5. This CDR3 has 14 amino acids. This CDR3 is CASRGTGVRDTQYF. CDR3 DNA: TGTGCCAGCAGGGGGACAGGGGTGAGAGATACGCAGTATTTT.

The rearrangement uses TRBV14 and TRBJ2-5, with D possibly TRBD2 on 7 matching bases. The germline gives CDR1 SGHDN, CDR2 FVKESK. V was cut by 1 base and J by 3 bases, with 21 bases left in between. The CDR3 has 18 residues. CDR3 amino acids: CASSQVYPGGQRKETQYF. The CDR3 bases are TGTGCCAGCAGCCAAGTGTACCCGGGAGGACAGAGAAAAGAGACCCAGTACTTC.

The chain links TRBV4-1 to TRBJ2-2, with TRBD2 identical over 7 bases. The CDR3 length is 16 residues. Trimming cost V 4 bases and J 0 bases; bases outside gene matches: 5. Germline CDR1 is MGHRA and CDR2 is YSYEKL. The CDR3: CASSPRGLPNTGELFF. The DNA for the CDR3 is TGCGCCAGCAGCCCTCGGGGACTACCGAACACCGGGGAGCTGTTTTTT.

V usage is TRBV9 and J usage is TRBJ2-5, with 11 nucleotides matching TRBD2. CDR3 length: 15 amino acids. CDR1 SGDLS and CDR2 YYNGEE come from the germline V gene. V lost 2 bases and J lost 6; bases outside the gene matches: 6. The CDR3 nucleotides read TGTGCCAGCAGCGTCACTAGCGGGAGTGAAAAGACCCAGTACTTC. Translated, it gives CASSVTSGSEKTQYF.

This sequence joins TRBV7-8 and TRBJ2-7, with 7 bases fitting TRBD1. J was trimmed by 0 bases and V by 1 base; bases with no gene match: 9. This CDR3 comprises 17 residues. CDR1 is SGHVS and CDR2 is FQNEAQ in the germline V gene. The CDR3 loop reads CASSLGTGGLSSYEQYF. In DNA form, the CDR3 reads TGTGCCAGCAGCTTAGGGACAGGAGGATTGAGCTCCTACGAGCAGTACTTC.

This clone was seen a single time. The chain carries TRBV11-2 and TRBJ2-2, with D possibly TRBD2 on 5 matching bases. This CDR3 is built from 15 residues. CDR1 is SGHAT, CDR2 FQNNGV, per germline. Trimming cost V 5 bases and J 4 bases, with 14 bases left between them. This CDR3 is CASSPGFLSTGELFF. In nucleotides, the CDR3 is TGTGCCAGCAGCCCGGGATTTCTCAGCACCGGGGAGCTGTTTTTT.

The V and J genes are TRBV27 and TRBJ1-5, with D possibly being TRBD1 (5 bases). The CDR3 is 13 residues long. The V end lost 5 bases, the J end lost 7 bases, and 12 bases lay between the germline ends. CDR1 and CDR2 (germline): MNHEY, SMNVEV (reference sequence). The CDR3 here is CASSPGGRQPQHF. CDR3 nucleotide sequence: TGTGCCAGCAGTCCGGGGGGGAGGCAGCCCCAGCATTTT.

The gene calls are TRBV3-1 (or the pseudogene TRBV3-2) and TRBJ2-3; 7 bases are a match to TRBD1. Unmatched junction bases numbered 3, after V lost 6 bases and J lost 0 bases. This CDR3 region has 14 residues. Germline loops: CDR1 LGHDT, CDR2 YNNKEL (reference sequence). Here the CDR3 DNA reads TGTGCCAGCAGTAACAGGGGAAGCACAGATACGCAGTATTTT. Translated: CASSNRGSTDTQYF.